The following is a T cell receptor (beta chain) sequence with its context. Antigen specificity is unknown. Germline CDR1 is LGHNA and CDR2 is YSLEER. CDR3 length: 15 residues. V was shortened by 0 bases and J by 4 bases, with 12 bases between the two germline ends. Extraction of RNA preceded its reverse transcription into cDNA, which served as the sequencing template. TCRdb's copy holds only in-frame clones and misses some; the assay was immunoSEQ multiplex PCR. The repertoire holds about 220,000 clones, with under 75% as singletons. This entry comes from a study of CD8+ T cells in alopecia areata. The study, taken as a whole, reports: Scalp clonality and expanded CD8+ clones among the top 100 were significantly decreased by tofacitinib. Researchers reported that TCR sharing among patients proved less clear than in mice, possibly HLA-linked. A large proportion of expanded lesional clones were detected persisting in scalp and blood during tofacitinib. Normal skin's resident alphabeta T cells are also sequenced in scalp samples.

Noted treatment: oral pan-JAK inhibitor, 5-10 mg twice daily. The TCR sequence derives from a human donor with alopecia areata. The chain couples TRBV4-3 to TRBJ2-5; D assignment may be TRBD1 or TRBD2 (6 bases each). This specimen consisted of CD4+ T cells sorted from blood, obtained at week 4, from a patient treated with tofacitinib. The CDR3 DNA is TGCGCCAGCAGCCAAGAAGCCCGGGGGCCAGAGACCCAGTACTTC. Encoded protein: CASSQEARGPETQYF.